A few counts support the clone carrying this TCR beta chain. Investigators prepared the TCR beta libraries by applying iRepertoire HTBI primers and Arm-PCR of CDR3 regions. Methods used by the authors: Gene usage covered about 62 TRBV and 14 to 15 TRBJ segments. TCRdb re-derived calls from the multiplex PCR reads in MiXCR, one entry per CDR3 protein. The V and J calls here are based on TCRdb, not the publication. The sample contains about 620,000 distinct CDR3 sequences, 15% to 20% of which appear only once. The time point here: newly diagnosed GD, antithyroid drugs for less than 3 months. From PBMCs, RNA was extracted and then used to make the TCR library. The entry originates in a study of regulatory T cells in long-lasting Graves disease. These records were also assigned to another study, of T cells in Graves' hyperthyroidism and ophthalmopathy. That report notes: Stable hyperthyroidism and ophthalmopathy were separated using 13 V-J signatures.

The source of this sequence is a woman aged 25 to 39 with Graves disease. The sequences come from peripheral blood mononuclear cells (PBMCs), collected at new diagnosis, from a patient treated with antithyroid drugs.

The CDR3 loop reads CSAPTGSSGNTIYF. DNA for the CDR3: TGCAGTGCTCCGACAGGGAGCTCTGGAAACACCATATATTTT. The chain joins TRBV20-1 to TRBJ1-3; 7 bases map to TRBD1. CDR1 is DFQATT and CDR2 is SNEGSKA in the germline V gene (reference sequence). The CDR3 is made up of 14 amino acids. The trim removed 5 bases at V and 0 bases at J, leaving 4 bases unmatched.